This entry features one T cell receptor beta chain sequence. TCRdb reanalysed the PCR reads using MiXCR and keeps one entry per CDR3 protein. The data show 50,000 to 65,000 distinct CDR3 sequences, with under 30% seen just once and over 1.5% held by the top ten. Naive CD8 T cells, phenotype CD8+CD4-CCR7+CD45RA+, were sorted. This sample is drawn from a study of molecular identifiers for immune sequencing clone quantification. Specimen: naive CD8+ T cells from blood, with Jurkat cell RNA spiked in. The subset was: FACS-sorted CD8+CD4-CCR7+CD45RA+ naive T cells. The TCR comes from a human donor in good health. Some libraries in this study had Jurkat cell RNA spiked in.

The CDR3 loop is CASSLLGGKTNPGELFF. The CDR3 nucleotides read TGTGCCAGCAGCTTGCTAGGAGGGAAGACAAACCCCGGGGAGCTGTTTTTT. The chain has TRBV7-9 and TRBJ2-2; D is perhaps TRBD2 (6 bases). Trimming removed 3 bases at V and 6 bases at J, with 20 bases between. Germline CDR1 is SEHNR and CDR2 is FQNEAQ (reference sequence). CDR3 length equals 17 residues.